This T cell receptor (beta chain) came from a study of human T cells and chemical hapten exposure. Study background: Skin on the upper inner arm, approximately 2 cm by approximately 2 cm in size, was sensitized with 2% DPC. Predominantly women, the patients had alopecia areata, totalis or universalis.

Sample time point: pre-sensitization, week 0. Sample treatment: therapeutic diphenylcyclopropenone sensitization with weekly scalp DPC. The library put unique molecular identifiers onto individual cDNA molecules. Original data processing: Sample TCR totals centred on a median of around 96,000, ranging about 20,000 to 700,000. MiXCR, applied by TCRdb to the RACE reads, yields one record per CDR3 protein. The authors' filters were not applied to this entry. The sample has approximately 180,000 distinct CDR3 sequences, around 30% seen once. CDR3 length: 14 amino acids. V was shortened by 7 bases and J by 2 bases, with 15 bases between the two germline ends. The germline CDR1 and CDR2 sequences are SGDLS and YYNGEE.

The chain combines TRBV9 with TRBJ1-2, with D perhaps TRBD1 (6 bases). The sample was whole blood, taken in connection with sensitization to the hapten diphenylcyclopropenone (DPC). The sequence came from a woman aged 30 to 39 with alopecia areata. Some clones in this sample may be carry-over from other donors' samples. CDR3 in amino acids: CASGRGRGNYGYTF. The CDR3 nucleotides read TGTGCCAGCGGGCGGGGGCGCGGAAACTATGGCTACACCTTC.